These T cell receptor beta chains were read from a single sample in a study of T cell repertoires in cytomegalovirus infection. From the reads, TCRdb called clonotypes with MiXCR, one entry per CDR3 protein. Altogether some 57,000 distinct CDR3 sequences are present, roughly 34% being singletons, with the ten largest covering about 74%. Antigen specificity for these receptors is unknown. Sequenced input: PBMCs, sequenced either directly or after in vitro stimulation (not recorded which). These receptors came from a human donor in good health (CMV status not recorded). Some clones in this sample may be carry-over from other donors' samples. Each CDR3 is given with its conserved first and last residue. The D gene is left open where the match is weak. Some rows mark clone size as missing; the rest say once, few, many or name a class of expanded clone.

V gene: TRBV7-9
D gene: NA
J gene: TRBJ2-3
clone size: few
CDR3 DNA: TGTGCCAGCAGCCTCCCGAAGGCTTGGACTCCTCTCGTGGGTACGCAGTATTTT
CDR3 protein: CASSLPKAWTPLVGTQYF

V gene: TRBV7-2
D gene: TRBD2
J gene: TRBJ2-7
clone size: many
CDR3 DNA: TGTGCCAGCAGCTTTTTACGGGAGGCCCCAGGGGAGCAGTACTTC
CDR3 protein: CASSFLREAPGEQYF

V gene: TRBV6-1
D gene: NA
J gene: TRBJ2-3
clone size: many
CDR3 DNA: TGTGCCAGCAGTTGGCGGGGCGCGGGAGATACGCAGTATTTT
CDR3 protein: CASSWRGAGDTQYF

V gene: TRBV11-2
D gene: NA
J gene: TRBJ2-5
clone size: few
CDR3 DNA: TGTGCCAGCGGGGGGCGTCTCCAAGAGACCCAGTACTTC
CDR3 protein: CASGGRLQETQYF

V gene: TRBV20-1
D gene: NA
J gene: TRBJ2-3
clone size: NA
CDR3 DNA: TGCAGTGCTAGTGGGGCAGGGGGGCTGGATACGCAGTATTTT
CDR3 protein: CSASGAGGLDTQYF

V gene: TRBV20-1
D gene: NA
J gene: TRBJ2-4
clone size: NA
CDR3 DNA: TGCAGTGCTAGAGAGGCTTACATTCAGTACTTC
CDR3 protein: CSAREAYIQYF

V gene: TRBV28
D gene: NA
J gene: TRBJ2-1
clone size: few
CDR3 DNA: TGTGCCAGCAGTCACGGACAGAAACACAATGAGCAGTTCTTC
CDR3 protein: CASSHGQKHNEQFF

V gene: TRBV28
D gene: TRBD2
J gene: TRBJ2-3
clone size: few
CDR3 DNA: TGTGCCAGCAGTTTAGAACCCGGAGCGGGAGCCACAGATACGCAGTATTTT
CDR3 protein: CASSLEPGAGATDTQYF

V gene: TRBV29-1
D gene: NA
J gene: TRBJ2-3
clone size: NA
CDR3 DNA: TGCAGCGTTGATACAGGAACAGATACGCAGTATTTT
CDR3 protein: CSVDTGTDTQYF

V gene: TRBV6-2/TRBV6-3
D gene: NA
J gene: TRBJ2-7
clone size: NA
CDR3 DNA: TGTGCCAGCAGTTCGGAGGACTATTGGGACGAGCAGTACTTC
CDR3 protein: CASSSEDYWDEQYF

V gene: TRBV7-6
D gene: TRBD2
J gene: TRBJ2-7
clone size: few
CDR3 DNA: TGTGCCAGCAGCCCCGTCGTCGGGGGGGGGGCCGACGAGCAGTACTTC
CDR3 protein: CASSPVVGGGADEQYF

V gene: TRBV6-6
D gene: TRBD2
J gene: TRBJ2-7
clone size: few
CDR3 DNA: TGTGCCAGCAGTCGGAAAAAACCTAGCGGGAGGGCCCTCTACGAGCAGTACTTC
CDR3 protein: CASSRKKPSGRALYEQYF

V gene: TRBV15
D gene: NA
J gene: TRBJ1-6
clone size: NA
CDR3 DNA: TGTGCCACCAGCAGAGAAAGACGTCCGGGTTCACCCCTCCACTTT
CDR3 protein: CATSRERRPGSPLHF

V gene: TRBV12-3/TRBV12-4
D gene: NA
J gene: TRBJ2-7
clone size: NA
CDR3 DNA: TGTGCCAGCACCCTGGGGGCAGGGGTCTACGAGCAGTACTTC
CDR3 protein: CASTLGAGVYEQYF

V gene: TRBV6-2/TRBV6-3
D gene: NA
J gene: TRBJ1-2
clone size: few
CDR3 DNA: TGTGCCAGCAGTTCCACACGCGGTGGCTACACCTTC
CDR3 protein: CASSSTRGGYTF

V gene: TRBV13
D gene: TRBD1
J gene: TRBJ2-1
clone size: NA
CDR3 DNA: TGTGCCAGCAGCGTCCTGAGGCTTAGGGACAGGGAAGCGCATGAGCAGTTCTTC
CDR3 protein: CASSVLRLRDREAHEQFF

V gene: TRBV7-2
D gene: NA
J gene: TRBJ2-5
clone size: NA
CDR3 DNA: TGTGCCAGCAGCTTCGGACACCAAGAGACCCAGTACTTC
CDR3 protein: CASSFGHQETQYF

V gene: TRBV7-6
D gene: NA
J gene: TRBJ2-3
clone size: few
CDR3 DNA: TGTGCCAGCAGCTTAGGGATAAGGGAGTCCTCTTGGGGCTTTTACGCAGATACGCAGTATTTT
CDR3 protein: CASSLGIRESSWGFYADTQYF

V gene: TRBV20-1
D gene: NA
J gene: TRBJ2-3
clone size: NA
CDR3 DNA: TGCAGTGCTAGAGGAAGTGGGAGGGATACGCAGTATTTT
CDR3 protein: CSARGSGRDTQYF

V gene: TRBV7-2
D gene: NA
J gene: TRBJ1-1
clone size: few
CDR3 DNA: TGTGCCAGCAGCCCCCAGGGGACCACTGAAGCTTTCTTT
CDR3 protein: CASSPQGTTEAFF

V gene: TRBV6-1
D gene: NA
J gene: TRBJ1-1
clone size: few
CDR3 DNA: TGTGCCAGCAGTCGTGCAGGGGCGAACACTGAAGCTTTCTTT
CDR3 protein: CASSRAGANTEAFF

V gene: TRBV6-1
D gene: NA
J gene: TRBJ2-7
clone size: few
CDR3 DNA: TGTGCCAGCGTCGGGCCACTGGGCGAGCAGTACTTC
CDR3 protein: CASVGPLGEQYF

V gene: TRBV7-9
D gene: TRBD1
J gene: TRBJ1-4
clone size: once
CDR3 DNA: TGTGCCAGCAGCTACGGACAGGGGGCAAATGAAAAACTGTTTTTT
CDR3 protein: CASSYGQGANEKLFF

V gene: TRBV28
D gene: TRBD2
J gene: TRBJ2-4
clone size: NA
CDR3 DNA: TGTGCCAGCAGACCGACGGGGGGGGTTGGTGTCAAAAACATTCAGTACTTC
CDR3 protein: CASRPTGGVGVKNIQYF

V gene: TRBV7-9
D gene: TRBD2
J gene: TRBJ2-7
clone size: few
CDR3 DNA: TGTGCCAGCAGCTGGGGGGCTAGCGGGAGAAAGTACTTC
CDR3 protein: CASSWGASGRKYF

V gene: TRBV12-3/TRBV12-4
D gene: NA
J gene: TRBJ2-5
clone size: NA
CDR3 DNA: TGTGCCAGCAGGCGATCGGGGGAGACCCAGTACTTC
CDR3 protein: CASRRSGETQYF

V gene: TRBV27
D gene: TRBD1
J gene: TRBJ2-1
clone size: many
CDR3 DNA: TGTGCCAGCAGTTCAACCGGGACAGGGTCCTACAATGAGCAGTTCTTC
CDR3 protein: CASSSTGTGSYNEQFF

V gene: TRBV12-3/TRBV12-4
D gene: NA
J gene: TRBJ2-4
clone size: once
CDR3 DNA: TGTGCCAGCAGTCCCCCCCTCAACGGAGCCAAAAACATTCAGTACTTC
CDR3 protein: CASSPPLNGAKNIQYF

V gene: TRBV27
D gene: NA
J gene: TRBJ1-5
clone size: NA
CDR3 DNA: TGTGCCAGCAGTGATACAGGGTACCGTCAGCCCCAGCATTTT
CDR3 protein: CASSDTGYRQPQHF